Shown below are 28 T cell receptor beta chains from a single sample sequenced in a study of blood T cell repertoires in COVID-19. Clones were read by immunoSEQ multiplex PCR, and TCRdb kept only the in-frame ones, dropping some. The sample has some 190,000 clones; roughly three quarters are singletons. Material for sequencing was peripheral blood. The origin of the receptors is a woman in her fifties or sixties with active or convalescent COVID-19.

This clone was counted between two and nine times. The J gene is TRBJ1-1, the V gene TRBV18, with D perhaps TRBD1 (6 bases). The V and J ends lost 4 bases and 7 bases respectively, with 10 bases between them. CDR1 is KGHSH and CDR2 is LQKENI in the germline V gene. The CDR3 consists of 12 residues. The CDR3 bases are TGTGCCAGCTCACAATTACAGGGTGAAGCTTTCTTT. Its protein is CASSQLQGEAFF.

The genes are TRBV6-6 and TRBJ1-1; maybe TRBD1 (6 bases). Trimming shortened V by 2 bases and J by 5 bases, and 9 bases separated the two germline ends. This CDR3 comprises 13 residues. CDR1 is MNHNY and CDR2 is SVGAGI in the germline V gene (reference sequence). In nucleotides, the CDR3 is TGTGCCAGCAGTTACGAAGGGGGTACTGAAGCTTTCTTT. Its protein is CASSYEGGTEAFF.

The rearrangement joins TRBV9 to TRBJ2-7; TRBD2 might be the D (5 bases). Germline CDR1 SGDLS, CDR2 YYNGEE. The CDR3 is 16 amino acids. The V and J ends lost 0 bases and 1 base respectively, with 14 bases between them. CDR3 bases: TGTGCCAGCAGCGTAGATGGTGGGAGAAGATCCTACGAGCAGTACTTC. It translates to CASSVDGGRRSYEQYF.

V is TRBV5-1 and J is TRBJ2-1; no clear D gene. Trimming shortened V by 0 bases and J by 8 bases, and 12 bases separated the two germline ends. This CDR3 is 14 amino acids long. Germline-derived CDR1 and CDR2 are SGHRS and YFSETQ. The CDR3 loop is CASSLEAASDEQFF. The CDR3 coding sequence is TGCGCCAGCAGCTTGGAGGCAGCGTCTGATGAGCAGTTCTTC.

The CDR3 DNA follows: TGTGCCAGTAGTATCCCCCAGGGGTCTAATGAAAAACTGTTTTTT. Translated: CASSIPQGSNEKLFF. This sequence joins TRBV19 and TRBJ1-4; a possible D gene is TRBD1 (6 bases). Germline V lookup: CDR1 LNHDA, CDR2 SQIVND (reference sequence). The CDR3 covers 15 residues. V shed 3 bases and J shed 3 bases, with 11 bases lying between them.

The gene calls are TRBV7-2 and TRBJ2-7, with D unclear. Germline V gene data show CDR1 as SGHTA and CDR2 as FQGNSA. The V end lost 3 bases, the J end lost 1 base, and 7 bases lay between the germline ends. This CDR3 has 13 residues. CDR3 in DNA: TGTGCCAGCAGCTTCGGAGATTCCTACGAGCAGTACTTC. Translating gives CASSFGDSYEQYF.

About this clone: A much larger clone differs by one base, so this may be a read error. CDR3 in DNA: TGTGCCAGCAGCCAGGACTGGTTCTACAATGAGCAGTTCTTC. Translation: CASSQDWFYNEQFF. V is TRBV5-4 and J is TRBJ2-1; D may be TRBD2 (5 bases). Trimming took 4 bases from V and 3 from J, leaving 11 bases between them. Germline V gene lookup returns CDR1 SGHNT and CDR2 YYREEE (reference sequence). The CDR3 has 14 residues.

This clone was recorded only once. The CDR3 sequence is CASSYSLLYGYTF. Here the CDR3 DNA reads TGTGCCAGCAGTTATAGTTTGCTCTATGGCTACACCTTC. The rearrangement joins TRBV6-2 or TRBV6-3 to TRBJ1-2, with unresolved D. The length of the CDR3 is 13 residues. CDR1 is MNHEY and CDR2 is SVGEGT in the germline V gene. V gave up 3 bases and J gave up 4 bases, with 9 bases separating them.

V gene TRBV9 combines with J gene TRBJ2-7, with 9 bases lining up with TRBD1. The CDR3 is made up of 14 amino acids. The trim removed 2 bases at V and 6 bases at J, leaving 6 bases unmatched. The germline V gene has CDR1 SGDLS and CDR2 YYNGEE. CDR3 region: CASSVAGTGREQYF. The CDR3 DNA follows: TGTGCCAGCAGCGTTGCCGGGACAGGGCGCGAGCAGTACTTC.

The chain couples TRBV3-1 (or the pseudogene TRBV3-2) to TRBJ2-3; possible D gene TRBD2, 6 bases. Trimming left V 3 bases short and J 0 bases short, with 16 bases between. The CDR3 extends over 17 amino acids. Per the germline V gene, CDR1 is LGHDT and CDR2 is YNNKEL (reference sequence). The CDR3 protein is CASSQLRSGPSTDTQYF. In DNA, the CDR3 is TGTGCCAGCAGCCAGCTTCGTAGCGGACCTAGCACAGATACGCAGTATTTT.

This sequence joins TRBV2 and TRBJ2-1, with 9 bases aligning to TRBD2. V dropped 0 bases and J dropped 7; count of bases not matched to a gene: 16. Germline V gives CDR1 SNHLY, CDR2 FYNNEI. This CDR3 contains 19 residues. CDR3 residues: CASSEAIAGAWGLGNEQFF. The CDR3 DNA follows: TGTGCCAGCAGTGAAGCGATAGCGGGGGCTTGGGGTCTCGGGAATGAGCAGTTCTTC. The whole variable domain, remainder taken from reference TRBV2 and TRBJ2-1, is EPEVTQTPSHQVTQMGQEVILRCVPISNHLYFYWYRQILGQKVEFLVSFYNNEISEKSEIFDDQFSVERPDGSNFTLKIRSTKLEDSAMYFCASSEAIAGAWGLGNEQFFGPGTRLTVL.

The rearrangement uses TRBV6-5 and TRBJ2-5, with D maybe TRBD1 (5 bases). V shed 7 bases and J shed 1 base, with 13 bases lying between them. CDR1 and CDR2 from the germline V gene are MNHEY and SVGAGI. The CDR3 runs to 14 residues. The CDR3: CASKTVFSQETQYF. Here the CDR3 DNA reads TGTGCCAGCAAGACAGTTTTTTCCCAAGAGACCCAGTACTTC.

This chain links TRBV15 with TRBJ1-6, with 10 bases fitting TRBD1. The CDR3 extends over 16 amino acids. CDR1 is LNHNV, CDR2 YYDKDF, per germline (reference sequence). The V and J ends lost 1 base and 10 bases, in that order; junction bases with no gene match: 7. CDR3 amino acids: CATSRVRGQGSSPLHF. In nucleotides, the CDR3 is TGTGCCACCAGCAGAGTGAGGGGACAGGGGAGCTCACCCCTCCACTTT.

This sequence joins TRBV7-3 and TRBJ1-2, with D possibly being TRBD1 (5 bases). Trimming cost V 3 bases and J 6 bases, with 11 bases left between them. The CDR3 has 13 residues. Germline V gene data show CDR1 as SGHTA and CDR2 as FQGTGA. The CDR3 is CASSLGREDGYTF. CDR3 in DNA: TGTGCCAGCAGCTTGGGACGGGAGGATGGCTACACCTTC.

The CDR3 coding sequence is TGTGCCAGCAGCCAAGACAGGGGTTACAATGAGCAGTTCTTC. Its protein is CASSQDRGYNEQFF. The chain couples TRBV4-2 to TRBJ2-1; D is perhaps TRBD1 (6 bases). In germline, CDR1 is LGHNA, CDR2 YNFKEQ. This CDR3 spans 14 amino acids. V was pared by 0 bases and J by 4 bases, with 7 bases between.

V is TRBV6-2 or TRBV6-3 and J is TRBJ1-5, with D unresolved. V lost 5 bases and J 9 bases, leaving 17 bases between the germline ends. The CDR3 consists of 14 residues. Germline-derived CDR1 and CDR2 are MNHEY and SVGEGT. The CDR3 DNA sequence: TGTGCCAGCAGTACCCCTGCGGCTCCGGGGCCCCAGCATTTT. It encodes CASSTPAAPGPQHF.

Concerning this clone: At the DNA level, this CDR3 is encoded by other sequences in the same sample as well. The CDR3 DNA follows: TGTGCCAGCAGCTTCGGCGGGGGGGCCTACGAGCAGTACTTC. As protein: CASSFGGGAYEQYF. The genes are TRBV7-2 and TRBJ2-7, with 9 nucleotides matching TRBD2. V lost 3 bases and J lost 2; bases outside the gene matches: 2. The CDR3 extends over 14 amino acids. The germline CDR1 and CDR2 sequences are SGHTA and FQGNSA.

The chain employs TRBV13 and TRBJ2-7, with 7 bases aligning to TRBD1. This CDR3 is built from 14 residues. Germline V gene sequence: CDR1 PRHDT, CDR2 FYEKMQ (reference sequence). Trimming at V came to 6 bases and at J to 0 bases, leaving 5 bases not matched to a gene. The CDR3 loop is CASRRTGDSYEQYF. As DNA, the CDR3 is TGTGCCAGCAGAAGGACAGGAGACTCCTACGAGCAGTACTTC.

This clone showed up just once. The chain employs TRBV9 and TRBJ1-2; D unclear. The germline gives CDR1 SGDLS, CDR2 YYNGEE. The CDR3 length is 14 residues. Trimming cost V 0 bases and J 6 bases, with 12 bases left between them. The DNA of the CDR3 is TGTGCCAGCAGCGTAGAGGTGGAGGGAAATGGCTACACCTTC. Translated: CASSVEVEGNGYTF.

The chain joins TRBV19 to TRBJ1-4, with D unclear. The CDR3 is 14 residues long. Looked up from germline, CDR1 is LNHDA and CDR2 is SQIVND (reference sequence). V was cut by 3 bases and J by 0 bases, with 5 bases left in between. CDR3 in DNA: TGTGCCAGTAGTATTGCAGCAACTAATGAAAAACTGTTTTTT. Its translation: CASSIAATNEKLFF. The variable domain in full, completed from reference TRBV19 and TRBJ1-4, reads DGGITQSPKYLFRKEGQNVTLSCEQNLNHDAMYWYRQDPGQGLRLIYYSQIVNDFQKGDIAEGYSVSREKKESFPLTVTSAQKNPTAFYLCASSIAATNEKLFFGSGTQLSVL.

This clone was seen a single time. The chain joins TRBV7-6 to TRBJ2-1, with D possibly matching TRBD2 (6 bases). Germline V CDR1 and CDR2: SGHVS, FNYEAQ. V lost 5 bases and J lost 11, with 28 bases in between. This CDR3 spans 17 amino acids. CDR3 amino acids: CASSVAYSAGPGQKQFF. The CDR3 nucleotides read TGTGCCAGCAGCGTCGCATACTCCGCGGGGCCAGGGCAAAAGCAGTTCTTC.

The V and J genes are TRBV27 and TRBJ2-5; 12 bases agree with TRBD2. Trimming at V came to 6 bases and at J to 1 base, leaving 3 bases not matched to a gene. This CDR3 has 15 amino acids. CDR1 is MNHEY, CDR2 SMNVEV, per germline (reference sequence). CDR3 amino acids: CASRILAGGQETQYF. In DNA, the CDR3 is TGTGCCAGCAGAATACTAGCGGGGGGCCAAGAGACCCAGTACTTC.

V usage is TRBV5-6 and J usage is TRBJ2-3, with TRBD1 identical over 9 bases. The CDR3 extends over 15 amino acids. With 4 bases clipped from V and 1 base from J, the junction kept 4 bases outside the gene matches. Germline V gene lookup returns CDR1 SGHDT and CDR2 YYEEEE. The CDR3 DNA sequence: TGTGCCAGCAGCCGGACAGGGGAACGCACAGATACGCAGTATTTT. Amino acids: CASSRTGERTDTQYF.

This clone is a singleton in its sample. The chain combines TRBV3-1 (or the pseudogene TRBV3-2) with TRBJ2-7; 9 nucleotides match TRBD2. Germline CDR1 reads LGHDT; CDR2 reads YNNKEL (reference sequence). CDR3 size: 15 residues. V was pared by 11 bases and J by 4 bases, with 15 bases of the junction left unmatched. The CDR3 region has the DNA TGTGCCGCCGCGACGGCGGGGGGGCCCGGATACGAGCAGTACTTC. This encodes CAAATAGGPGYEQYF.

This chain uses TRBV7-9 with TRBJ1-2; TRBD1 matches 9 bases. V shed 1 base, J shed 8 bases, and the junction held 5 bases outside the gene matches. Germline V CDR1 and CDR2: SEHNR, FQNEAQ (reference sequence). The CDR3 has 14 residues. CDR3 bases: TGTGCCAGCAGCTTAGGGGGACAGGGAGGCGGCTACACCTTC. Its protein product is CASSLGGQGGGYTF.

This chain links TRBV6-7 with TRBJ2-7; a possible D gene is TRBD2 (6 bases). TRBV6-7 counts as an open reading frame of uncertain function. The length of the CDR3 is 13 residues. V was pared by 9 bases and J by 2 bases, with 14 bases between. In DNA form, the CDR3 reads TGTGCCAGGGGAAGCGGGCCCGCCTACGAGCAGTACTTC. Protein sequence: CARGSGPAYEQYF.

This sequence joins TRBV7-9 and TRBJ2-1; 9 positions match TRBD1. The V gene end was trimmed by 5 bases and the J gene end by 7 bases; junction bases not matched to a gene: 21. Germline CDR1 and CDR2: SEHNR and FQNEAQ (reference sequence). The CDR3 length is 19 residues. The CDR3 sequence: CASSRAGQGSSTPLNEQFF. In nucleotides, the CDR3 is TGTGCCAGCAGCCGCGCGGGACAGGGTTCATCCACTCCTCTGAATGAGCAGTTCTTC.

The chain combines TRBV25-1 with TRBJ2-5; perhaps TRBD1 as D (5 bases). Germline assignment: CDR1 MGHDK and CDR2 SYGVNS. V lost 6 bases, J lost 0 bases, and 11 bases lay in between. There are 14 residues in the CDR3. CDR3 DNA sequence: TGTGCCAGCAGCGATGACAGAAACCAAGAGACCCAGTACTTC. This encodes CASSDDRNQETQYF.